This TCR beta chain was recovered during a study of CD8+ T cells in alopecia areata. As to treatment: oral pan-JAK inhibitor, 5-10 mg twice daily. After isolation, RNA underwent reverse transcription to generate cDNA as the sequencing template. The assay was immunoSEQ multiplex PCR, and TCRdb's table has in-frame clones only and misses some. The table includes over 100,000 clones, roughly three fifths detected once. Germline CDR1 GTSNPN, CDR2 SVGIG (reference sequence). V lost 2 bases to trimming and J lost 6 bases, with 11 bases between them. The CDR3 runs 12 residues. The source was CD8+ T cells sorted from blood, collected at week 24, from a patient treated with tofacitinib. The chain recombines TRBV30 with TRBJ2-7; possible D gene TRBD1, 7 bases. This clonotype was obtained from a human donor with alopecia areata. DNA of the CDR3: TGTGCCTGGAGTCCAGGGGGAGGCGAGCAGTACTTC. Translated: CAWSPGGGEQYF.